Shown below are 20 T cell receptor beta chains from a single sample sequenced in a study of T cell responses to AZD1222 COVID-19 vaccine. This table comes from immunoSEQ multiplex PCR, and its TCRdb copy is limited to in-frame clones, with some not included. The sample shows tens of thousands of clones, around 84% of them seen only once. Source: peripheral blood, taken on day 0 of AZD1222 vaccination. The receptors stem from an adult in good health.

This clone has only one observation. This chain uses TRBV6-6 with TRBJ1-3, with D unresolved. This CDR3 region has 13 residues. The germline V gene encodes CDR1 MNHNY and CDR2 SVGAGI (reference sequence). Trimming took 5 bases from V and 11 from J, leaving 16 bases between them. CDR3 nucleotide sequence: TGTGCCAGCAGTCCCCGCCTCAGAGAGGCCATATATTTT. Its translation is CASSPRLREAIYF.

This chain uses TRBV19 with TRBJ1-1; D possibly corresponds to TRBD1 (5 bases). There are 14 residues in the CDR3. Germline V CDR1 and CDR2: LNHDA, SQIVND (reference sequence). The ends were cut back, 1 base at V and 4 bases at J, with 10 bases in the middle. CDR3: CASSIVGRATEAFF. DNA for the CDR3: TGTGCCAGTAGTATAGTCGGCAGGGCCACTGAAGCTTTCTTT.

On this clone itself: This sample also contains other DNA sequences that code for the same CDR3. The chain's CDR3 is CASSRSSGNTIYF. The CDR3 DNA follows: TGTGCCAGCAGCCGGAGCTCTGGAAACACCATATATTTT. The chain couples TRBV7-9 to TRBJ1-3; D unclear. The CDR3 totals 13 residues. Per the germline V gene, CDR1 is SEHNR and CDR2 is FQNEAQ (reference sequence). V was cut by 5 bases and J by 0 bases, with 5 bases left in between.

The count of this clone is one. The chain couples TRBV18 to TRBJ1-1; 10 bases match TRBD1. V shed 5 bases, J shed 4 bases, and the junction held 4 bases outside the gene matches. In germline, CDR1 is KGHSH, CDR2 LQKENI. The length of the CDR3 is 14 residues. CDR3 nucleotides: TGTGCCAGCTCAACGGACAGGGGGGCCACTGAAGCTTTCTTT. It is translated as CASSTDRGATEAFF.

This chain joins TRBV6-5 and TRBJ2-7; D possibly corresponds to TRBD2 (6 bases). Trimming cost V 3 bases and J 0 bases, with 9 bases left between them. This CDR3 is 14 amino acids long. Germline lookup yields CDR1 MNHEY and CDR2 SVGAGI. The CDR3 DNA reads TGTGCCAGCAGTTATGGGACTCACTCCTACGAGCAGTACTTC. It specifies CASSYGTHSYEQYF.

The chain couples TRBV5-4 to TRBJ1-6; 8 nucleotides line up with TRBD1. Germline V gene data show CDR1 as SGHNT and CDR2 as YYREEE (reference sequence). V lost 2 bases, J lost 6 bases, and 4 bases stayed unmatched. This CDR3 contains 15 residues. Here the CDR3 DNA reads TGTGCCAGCAGCTTCCGGGACAGGCCTAATTCACCCCTCCACTTT. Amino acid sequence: CASSFRDRPNSPLHF.

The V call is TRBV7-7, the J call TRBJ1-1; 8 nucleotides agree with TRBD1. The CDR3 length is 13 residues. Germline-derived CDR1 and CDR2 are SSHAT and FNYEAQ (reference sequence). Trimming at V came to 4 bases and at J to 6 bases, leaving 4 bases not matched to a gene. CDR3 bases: TGTGCCAGCAGCTCCGACAGGGGAGCTGAAGCTTTCTTT. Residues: CASSSDRGAEAFF.

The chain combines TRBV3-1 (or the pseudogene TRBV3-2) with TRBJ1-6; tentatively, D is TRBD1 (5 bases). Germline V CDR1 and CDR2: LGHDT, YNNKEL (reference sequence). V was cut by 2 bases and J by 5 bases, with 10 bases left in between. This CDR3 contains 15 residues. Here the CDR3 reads CASSQLSTDNSPLHF. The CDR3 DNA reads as TGTGCCAGCAGCCAACTCTCGACAGATAATTCACCCCTCCACTTT.

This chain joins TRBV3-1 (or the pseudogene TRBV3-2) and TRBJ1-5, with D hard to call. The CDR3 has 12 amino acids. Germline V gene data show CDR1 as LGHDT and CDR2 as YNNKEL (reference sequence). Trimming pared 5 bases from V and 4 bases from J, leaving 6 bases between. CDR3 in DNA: TGTGCCAGCAGCTCCAGAAATCAGCCCCAGCATTTT. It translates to CASSSRNQPQHF.

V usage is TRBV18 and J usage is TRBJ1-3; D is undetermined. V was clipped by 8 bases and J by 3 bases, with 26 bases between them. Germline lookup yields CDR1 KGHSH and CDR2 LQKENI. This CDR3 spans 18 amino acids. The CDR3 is CASLQAAPALSVGNTIYF. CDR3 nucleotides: TGTGCCAGCCTCCAGGCGGCCCCCGCGCTGTCTGTTGGAAACACCATATATTTT.

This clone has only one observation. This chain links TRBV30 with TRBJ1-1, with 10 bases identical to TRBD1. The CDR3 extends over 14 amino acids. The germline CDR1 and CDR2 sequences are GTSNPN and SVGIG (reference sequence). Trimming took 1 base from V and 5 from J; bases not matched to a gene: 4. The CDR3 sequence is CAWSAWDRGTEAFF. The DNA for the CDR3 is TGTGCCTGGAGTGCGTGGGACAGGGGAACTGAAGCTTTCTTT.

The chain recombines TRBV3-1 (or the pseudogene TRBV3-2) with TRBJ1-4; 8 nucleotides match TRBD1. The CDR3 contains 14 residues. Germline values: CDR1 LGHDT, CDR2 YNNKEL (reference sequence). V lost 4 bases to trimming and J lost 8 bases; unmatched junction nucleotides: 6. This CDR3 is CASSPTGAMEKLFF. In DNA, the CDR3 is TGTGCCAGCAGCCCGACAGGGGCAATGGAAAAACTGTTTTTT.

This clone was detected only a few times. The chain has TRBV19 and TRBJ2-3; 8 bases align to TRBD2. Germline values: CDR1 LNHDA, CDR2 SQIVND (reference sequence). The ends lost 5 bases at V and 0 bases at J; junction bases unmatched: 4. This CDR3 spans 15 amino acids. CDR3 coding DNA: TGTGCCAGTAGTCCCCCGGGAGGGAGCACAGATACGCAGTATTTT. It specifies CASSPPGGSTDTQYF.

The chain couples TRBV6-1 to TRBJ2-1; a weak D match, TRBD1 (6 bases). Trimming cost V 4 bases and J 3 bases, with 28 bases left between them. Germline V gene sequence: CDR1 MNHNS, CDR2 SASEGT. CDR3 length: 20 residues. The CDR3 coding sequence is TGTGCCAGCAGTGTCTCCACCGACTACCGACAGGCCACCTACTACAATGAGCAGTTCTTC. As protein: CASSVSTDYRQATYYNEQFF.

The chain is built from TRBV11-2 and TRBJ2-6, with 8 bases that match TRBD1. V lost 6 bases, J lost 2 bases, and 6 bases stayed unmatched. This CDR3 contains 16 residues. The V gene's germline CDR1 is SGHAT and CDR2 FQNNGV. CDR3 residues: CASRGQGAPGANVLTF. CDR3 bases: TGTGCCAGCAGAGGGCAGGGGGCGCCTGGGGCCAACGTCCTGACTTTC.

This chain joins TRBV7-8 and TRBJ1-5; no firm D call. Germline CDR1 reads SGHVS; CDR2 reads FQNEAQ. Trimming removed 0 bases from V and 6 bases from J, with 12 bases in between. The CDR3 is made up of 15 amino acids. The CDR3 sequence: CASSLASGSGQPQHF. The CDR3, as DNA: TGTGCCAGCAGCTTAGCGTCGGGGAGCGGTCAGCCCCAGCATTTT.

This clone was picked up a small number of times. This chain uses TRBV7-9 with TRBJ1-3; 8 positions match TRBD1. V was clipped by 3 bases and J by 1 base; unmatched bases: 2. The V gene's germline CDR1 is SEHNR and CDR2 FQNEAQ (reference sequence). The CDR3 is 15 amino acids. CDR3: CASSFQGASGNTIYF. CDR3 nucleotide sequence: TGTGCCAGCAGCTTTCAGGGGGCTTCTGGAAACACCATATATTTT.

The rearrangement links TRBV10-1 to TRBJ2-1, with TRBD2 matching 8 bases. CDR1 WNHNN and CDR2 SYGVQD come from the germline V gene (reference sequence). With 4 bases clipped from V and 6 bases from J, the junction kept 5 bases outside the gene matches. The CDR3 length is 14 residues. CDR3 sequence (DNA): TGCGCCAGCAGTGCCTCCGGGACTAGCAATGAGCAGTTCTTC. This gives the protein CASSASGTSNEQFF.

The CDR3 region has the DNA TGTGCCACCAGTGATTCGACAGGTTACTCCAAAGCTTTCTTT. It encodes CATSDSTGYSKAFF. The chain carries TRBV24-1 and TRBJ1-1, with D maybe TRBD1 (6 bases). The CDR3 loop spans 14 amino acids. CDR1 and CDR2 (germline): KGHDR, SFDVKD. V gave up 2 bases and J gave up 9 bases, with 15 bases separating them.

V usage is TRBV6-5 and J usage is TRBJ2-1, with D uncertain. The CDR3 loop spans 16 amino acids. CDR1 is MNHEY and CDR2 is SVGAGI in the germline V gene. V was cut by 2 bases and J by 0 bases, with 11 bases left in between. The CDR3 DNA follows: TGTGCCAGCAGTTACGCAGGTGTCGGCTCCTACAATGAGCAGTTCTTC. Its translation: CASSYAGVGSYNEQFF.